The T cell receptor (beta chain) under discussion was sequenced for a study of beta chain features in type 1 diabetes. Germline V gene lookup returns CDR1 SGHTA and CDR2 FQGNSA. The V gene end was trimmed by 6 bases and the J gene end by 2 bases; junction bases not matched to a gene: 8. The CDR3 is made up of 15 amino acids. Expressed TCRB transcripts were sequenced after all isolated RNA was converted to cDNA. TCRdb keeps only in-frame clones here, not all; method: immunoSEQ multiplex PCR. The sample comprises under 250,000 clones, 14% of which are singletons, and around 0.025% rests with the top ten.

The chain has TRBV7-2 and TRBJ2-5; 8 nucleotides line up with TRBD1. Material for sequencing was naive CD4+ T cells from blood. The sequence derives from a woman between 40 and 50 years old in good health. The CDR3 protein is CASSFGQGFQETQYF. In DNA, the CDR3 is TGTGCCAGCAGTTTCGGACAGGGATTTCAAGAGACCCAGTACTTC.